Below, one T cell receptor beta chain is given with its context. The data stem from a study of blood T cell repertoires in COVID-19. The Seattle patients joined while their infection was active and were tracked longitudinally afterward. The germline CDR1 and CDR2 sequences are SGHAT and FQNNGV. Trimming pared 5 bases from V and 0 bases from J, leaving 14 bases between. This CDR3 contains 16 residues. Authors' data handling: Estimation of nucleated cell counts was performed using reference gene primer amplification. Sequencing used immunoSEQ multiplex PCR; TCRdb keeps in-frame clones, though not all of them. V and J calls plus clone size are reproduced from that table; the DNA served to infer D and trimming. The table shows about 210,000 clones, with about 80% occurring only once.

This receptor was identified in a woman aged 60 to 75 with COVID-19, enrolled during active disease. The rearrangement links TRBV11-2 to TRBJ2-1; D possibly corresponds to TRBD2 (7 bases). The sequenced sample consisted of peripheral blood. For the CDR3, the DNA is TGTGCCAGCAGCGCGGGGGCGGGGCGCTCCTACAATGAGCAGTTCTTC. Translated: CASSAGAGRSYNEQFF.